The clone carrying this TCR beta chain was counted only a few times. Its target is unknown. The entry originates in a study of T cell responses to AZD1222 COVID-19 vaccine. The study, taken as a whole, reports: Vaccine-associated CD4 TCRs spanned spike, dominant at 160-218 and 743-854. There were repertoire samples only from the period after the peak T cell response. Breadth and depth of Spike-specific TCRs rose after two AZD1222 doses.

The table came from immunoSEQ multiplex PCR; TCRdb's copy has only in-frame clones and leaves some out. The sample carries approximately 140,000 clones, over 85% recorded once. Sample: peripheral blood, taken on day 0 of AZD1222 vaccination. The source is an adult in good health.

CDR3 protein: CASSEGRVLPTEAFF. CDR3 nucleotide sequence: TGTGCCAGCAGTGAAGGCCGGGTCTTACCCACTGAAGCTTTCTTT. V is TRBV27 and J is TRBJ1-1, with D unclear. Germline CDR1 is MNHEY and CDR2 is SMNVEV (reference sequence). The CDR3 spans 15 residues. The V and J ends lost 5 bases and 4 bases respectively, with 17 bases between them.